The 17 T cell receptor beta chains given below trace back to one sample, sequenced in a study of response to subunit inactivated influenza vaccine. MiXCR, applied by TCRdb to the RT-PCR reads, yields one record per CDR3 protein. Seen here are 550,000 to 650,000 distinct CDR3 sequences, 12% observed once, and the top ten hold about 10%. The sample consisted of PBMCs from blood, taken on the day of vaccination. These receptors were taken from a man aged 50 or older who received an inactivated influenza vaccine.

The chain has TRBV7-9 and TRBJ1-2, with 8 bases lining up with TRBD1. The CDR3 length is 15 residues. Germline V gene lookup returns CDR1 SEHNR and CDR2 FQNEAQ (reference sequence). The junction had 5 bases not matched to a gene; V was cut back by 5 bases and J by 0 bases. This CDR3 reads CASSESRGPNYGYTF. The CDR3, as DNA: TGTGCCAGCAGCGAAAGCAGGGGGCCTAACTATGGCTACACCTTC.

This chain joins TRBV6-1 and TRBJ1-5; D might be TRBD1 (6 bases). This CDR3 contains 14 residues. Germline V gene sequence: CDR1 MNHNS, CDR2 SASEGT. Trimming left V 7 bases short and J 4 bases short, with 14 bases between. CDR3 bases: TGTGCCAGCACCAGAGGGGGGCAAAATCAGCCCCAGCATTTT. This encodes CASTRGGQNQPQHF.

The V call is TRBV28, the J call TRBJ2-1, with 8 bases identical to TRBD1. The length of the CDR3 is 14 residues. Per the germline V gene, CDR1 is MDHEN and CDR2 is SYDVKM. V lost 6 bases to trimming and J lost 5 bases; unmatched junction nucleotides: 6. CDR3 nucleotide sequence: TGTGCCAGCAGGCCGGGACAGGAAAACAATGAGCAGTTCTTC. Amino acids: CASRPGQENNEQFF.

This clonotype was detected ten times or more. This sequence joins TRBV27 and TRBJ2-2; D uncertain. The CDR3 is 12 amino acids. Trimming shortened V by 4 bases and J by 5 bases, and 5 bases separated the two germline ends. Germline lookup yields CDR1 MNHEY and CDR2 SMNVEV (reference sequence). The CDR3 reads CASSSQTGELFF. CDR3 in DNA: TGTGCCAGCAGTTCCCAGACCGGGGAGCTGTTTTTT.

The chain's CDR3 is CASSLSAGSSYNEQFF. The DNA for the CDR3 is TGCGCCAGCAGCTTGTCAGCCGGGAGCTCCTACAATGAGCAGTTCTTC. The rearrangement links TRBV5-1 to TRBJ2-1, with a tentative D call TRBD2 (6 bases). V was clipped by 1 base and J by 0 bases, with 11 bases between them. This CDR3 has 16 residues. The V gene's germline CDR1 is SGHRS and CDR2 YFSETQ.

J is TRBJ2-1 and V is TRBV6-2 or TRBV6-3, with D tentatively TRBD1 or TRBD2 (7 bases each). Trimming took off 7 bases at V and 8 bases at J, with 21 bases between the two ends. Germline V lookup: CDR1 MNHEY, CDR2 SVGEGT. The CDR3 sequence is 15 residues long. In DNA form, the CDR3 reads TGTGCCAGCAACTCAGGGGGGGCTGGAGGCCATGAGCAGTTCTTC. Amino acid sequence: CASNSGGAGGHEQFF.

This clonotype was recorded many times. The V call is TRBV11-2, the J call TRBJ1-2; D unresolved. Germline loops: CDR1 SGHAT, CDR2 FQNNGV. The CDR3 is made up of 15 amino acids. Trimming left V 5 bases short and J 0 bases short, with 13 bases between. CDR3 amino acids: CASSRADVPNYGYTF. The CDR3 region has the DNA TGTGCCAGCAGCAGAGCGGACGTCCCTAACTATGGCTACACCTTC.

As regards this clonotype: A much larger clone lies a single base off, so this may be a read error. This sequence joins TRBV12-3 or TRBV12-4 and TRBJ2-7; 7 bases are a match to TRBD2. The CDR3 is 14 amino acids. CDR3 DNA sequence: TGTGCCAGCAGCTCACCGGGAGGAACCTACGAGCGGTACTTC. Translation gives CASSSPGGTYERYF.

This rearrangement joins TRBV7-2 to TRBJ1-1; possible D gene TRBD1, 5 bases. The CDR3 contains 14 residues. Germline V gene sequence: CDR1 SGHTA, CDR2 FQGNSA. The germline V and J ends were trimmed by 6 bases and 0 bases, with 11 bases remaining between them. The DNA of the CDR3 is TGTGCCAGCAGGAAGGGGCCGGTGAACACTGAAGCTTTCTTT. Protein sequence: CASRKGPVNTEAFF.

This clonotype appeared a few times. This chain uses TRBV4-2 with TRBJ2-2; D ambiguous. V was trimmed by 4 bases and J by 4 bases, leaving 10 bases between them. This CDR3 spans 14 amino acids. Germline assignment: CDR1 LGHNA and CDR2 YNFKEQ. The CDR3 loop is CASSPPASTGELFF. The DNA of the CDR3 is TGTGCCAGCAGCCCCCCGGCGTCCACCGGGGAGCTGTTTTTT.

The CDR3 nucleotides read TGTGCCAGCAGTGATCGCCGTGGGACTAGAGCCTACGAGCAGTACTTC. It specifies CASSDRRGTRAYEQYF. The genes are TRBV6-1 and TRBJ2-7, with 8 bases fitting TRBD2. V shed 3 bases and J 2 bases; nucleotides not matched to a gene: 9. The germline V gene encodes CDR1 MNHNS and CDR2 SASEGT. The CDR3 covers 16 residues.

The chain employs TRBV12-3 or TRBV12-4 and TRBJ2-2, with D unresolved. The CDR3 is 15 residues long. Trimming took off 1 base at V and 1 base at J, with 7 bases between the two ends. In nucleotides, the CDR3 is TGTGCCAGCAGTTTAGAGCCCCAGAACACCGGGGAGCTGTTTTTT. It encodes CASSLEPQNTGELFF.

The chain carries TRBV5-1 and TRBJ2-5; D not resolved. Trimming removed 2 bases from V and 3 bases from J, with 11 bases in between. This CDR3 contains 14 residues. Germline V gene sequence: CDR1 SGHRS, CDR2 YFSETQ. The CDR3 loop reads CASSFRRAEETQYF. The CDR3 DNA follows: TGCGCCAGCAGCTTCCGAAGAGCAGAAGAGACCCAGTACTTC. Using reference TRBV5-1 and TRBJ2-5 for the parts outside the CDR3, the full variable domain is KAGVTQTPRYLIKTRGQQVTLSCSPISGHRSVSWYQQTPGQGLQFLFEYFSETQRNKGNFPGRFSGRQFSNSRSEMNVSTLELGDSALYLCASSFRRAEETQYFGPGTRLLVL.

This chain connects TRBV2 to TRBJ2-7; D is possibly TRBD1 (6 bases). This CDR3 comprises 14 residues. Trimming shortened V by 6 bases and J by 3 bases, and 15 bases separated the two germline ends. In germline, CDR1 is SNHLY, CDR2 FYNNEI. Written as DNA, the CDR3 is TGTGCCAGCAGGGTAGTAGGGGGAAACTACGAGCAGTACTTC. Amino acid sequence: CASRVVGGNYEQYF.

Written as DNA, the CDR3 is TGTGCCAGCACAGTCTGGGGCGAGCAGACCCAGTACTTC. Protein: CASTVWGEQTQYF. This sequence joins TRBV3-1 and TRBJ2-5; D possibly corresponds to TRBD1 (5 bases). The V gene lost 7 bases and the J gene lost 6 bases, with 15 bases spanning the gap. CDR3 length equals 13 residues. Germline CDR1 is LGHDT and CDR2 is YNNKEL (reference sequence).

This clonotype was seen many times. The chain recombines TRBV4-1 with TRBJ2-7, with 10 bases matching TRBD1. The CDR3 covers 17 residues. The germline CDR1 and CDR2 sequences are MGHRA and YSYEKL. The junction had 10 bases not matched to a gene; V was cut back by 1 base and J by 4 bases. The CDR3 bases are TGCGCCAGCAGCCAAGTAAAGGCGGGACAGGGGTCTTACGAGCAGTACTTC. As protein: CASSQVKAGQGSYEQYF.

In this sample, this clonotype turned up many times. V gene TRBV5-1 combines with J gene TRBJ2-5; D remains unclear. With 4 bases removed from V and 0 bases from J, the gap between germline ends came to 13 bases. CDR1 is SGHRS and CDR2 is YFSETQ in the germline V gene. The CDR3 loop spans 15 amino acids. CDR3 residues: CASSTPLDDQETQYF. The CDR3 coding sequence is TGCGCCAGCAGCACTCCTCTTGATGACCAAGAGACCCAGTACTTC.